Each of the 19 T cell receptor beta chains below was sequenced from the same sample in a study of neoadjuvant anti-PD-1 for oral cavity cancer. Some clones are missing from TCRdb's copy, which holds only in-frame ones; the method was immunoSEQ multiplex PCR. The table shows about 14,000 clones, with roughly two thirds occurring only once. This material consisted of PBMCs, taken before nivolumab (anti-PD-1) treatment. Source of these receptors: a person between 35 and 79 years old with oral cavity squamous cell carcinoma.

The chain uses TRBV13 and TRBJ2-7; D remains unclear. The germline CDR1 and CDR2 sequences are PRHDT and FYEKMQ (reference sequence). This CDR3 contains 11 residues. The ends were cut back, 4 bases at V and 4 bases at J, with 5 bases in the middle. The CDR3 nucleotides are TGTGCCAGCAGCTCGTTTTACGAGCAGTACTTC. Encoded protein: CASSSFYEQYF.

The V gene is TRBV21-1, the J gene TRBJ2-2; the table's D call, TRBD1, has no DNA check behind it. TRBV21-1 is shown as a pseudogene. The CDR3 spans 17 residues. CDR3 nucleotide sequence: TGTGCCAGCAGCAAAGTATGGGACAGGGAGAACACCGGGGAGCTGTTTTTT. Protein product: CASSKVWDRENTGELFF.

The DNA of the CDR3 is TGTGCCAGCAGTTTATACCAGTACTTC. This encodes CASSLYQYF. The rearrangement links TRBV27 to TRBJ2-5; no firm D call. The CDR3 loop spans 9 amino acids. Looked up from germline, CDR1 is MNHEY and CDR2 is SMNVEV (reference sequence). V dropped 1 base and J dropped 10 bases, with 1 base sitting between them.

This clone was observed a handful of times. The chain links TRBV7-2 to TRBJ1-3; no clear D gene. The ends were cut back, 7 bases at V and 4 bases at J, with 11 bases in the middle. CDR1 and CDR2 from the germline V gene are SGHTA and FQGNSA. The CDR3 contains 13 residues. CDR3 DNA sequence: TGTGCCAGCACCCCCAGCTTCGGAAACACCATATATTTT. This translates into CASTPSFGNTIYF.

The chain employs TRBV6-5 and TRBJ1-2; TRBD1 matches at 7 bases. The CDR3 spans 15 residues. V lost 2 bases and J lost 7; bases outside the gene matches: 10. Germline CDR1 MNHEY, CDR2 SVGAGI. CDR3 sequence: CASSYGTALSGGYTF. The CDR3 nucleotides read TGTGCCAGCAGTTACGGGACAGCCTTGAGTGGTGGCTACACCTTC.

The chain uses TRBV7-2 and TRBJ1-1; D is perhaps TRBD1 (6 bases). Germline values: CDR1 SGHTA, CDR2 FQGNSA. Trimming cost V 6 bases and J 1 base, with 12 bases left between them. This CDR3 has 14 amino acids. Here the CDR3 DNA reads TGTGCCAGCAGAAAGACGACAGGGAACACTGAAGCTTTCTTT. Translated: CASRKTTGNTEAFF. The full variable domain, with the rest looked up from reference TRBV7-2 and TRBJ1-1, is GAGVSQSPSNKVTEKGKDVELRCDPISGHTALYWYRQSLGQGLEFLIYFQGNSAPDKSGLPSDRFSAERTGGSVSTLTIQRTQQEDSAVYLCASRKTTGNTEAFFGQGTRLTVV.

The chain carries TRBV5-6 and TRBJ2-7; D not certain. Germline assignment: CDR1 SGHDT and CDR2 YYEEEE. The CDR3 length is 14 residues. The germline V and J ends were trimmed by 0 bases and 0 bases, with 7 bases remaining between them. In DNA form, the CDR3 reads TGTGCCAGCAGCTTGGTAGGCAGCTCCTACGAGCAGTACTTC. The encoded protein is CASSLVGSSYEQYF.

The gene calls are TRBV27 and TRBJ2-5, with 7 bases identical to TRBD2. The CDR3 is 16 amino acids. Losses at the gene ends were 0 bases for V and 5 bases for J; bases not matched to a gene: 9. The germline V gene has CDR1 MNHEY and CDR2 SMNVEV (reference sequence). Written as DNA, the CDR3 is TGTGCCAGCAGTTTATCGGCGAGCGGGACGGGGGAGACCCAGTACTTC. Encoded protein: CASSLSASGTGETQYF.

J is TRBJ2-1 and V is TRBV15; TRBD2 is a possible D gene (6 bases). V lost 0 bases to trimming and J lost 4 bases, with 10 bases between them. CDR1 LNHNV and CDR2 YYDKDF come from the germline V gene (reference sequence). The CDR3 loop spans 15 amino acids. DNA of the CDR3: TGTGCCACCAGCAGAGAACTTGCGGGATACAATGAGCAGTTCTTC. The encoded protein is CATSRELAGYNEQFF.

This clone appeared a single time. The chain carries TRBV12-5 and TRBJ1-4; 8 nucleotides match TRBD1. There are 17 residues in the CDR3. With V trimmed by 1 base and J by 3 bases, 7 bases remained unmatched. The V gene's germline CDR1 is LGHNT and CDR2 FRNRAP. CDR3 bases: TGTGCTAGTGGTTTGGGGACAGGGAGTTTAGCTAATGAAAAACTGTTTTTT. It codes for CASGLGTGSLANEKLFF.

J is TRBJ2-5 and V is TRBV7-9, with no clear D. This CDR3 comprises 14 residues. Germline V gives CDR1 SEHNR, CDR2 FQNEAQ (reference sequence). The germline V and J ends were trimmed by 5 bases and 3 bases, with 13 bases remaining between them. Here the CDR3 DNA reads TGTGCCAGCAGCGCCCGGGCCCTAGAAGAGACCCAGTACTTC. Residues: CASSARALEETQYF.

A single count supports this clone. J is TRBJ2-1 and V is TRBV29-1; D is uncertain. The CDR3 is 12 residues long. V lost 3 bases and J 3 bases, leaving 6 bases between the germline ends. The germline CDR1 and CDR2 sequences are SQVTM and ANQGSEA. The CDR3 coding sequence is TGCAGCGTTGATGTTAGCTACAATGAGCAGTTCTTC. Its protein is CSVDVSYNEQFF.

This clone appeared a single time. This chain connects TRBV9 to TRBJ1-1; 9 bases are shared with TRBD1. V lost 7 bases to trimming and J lost 4 bases; unmatched junction nucleotides: 5. This CDR3 is 13 amino acids long. Per germline, CDR1 SGDLS and CDR2 YYNGEE. The CDR3 DNA reads as TGTGCCAGCGGGAACAGGGGGCTCACTGAAGCTTTCTTT. It translates to CASGNRGLTEAFF.

The sample holds a few counts of this clone. The genes are TRBV18 and TRBJ1-5; possible D gene TRBD1, 6 bases. The CDR3 totals 14 residues. The V gene lost 3 bases and the J gene lost 3 bases, with 9 bases spanning the gap. CDR1 and CDR2 from the germline V gene are KGHSH and LQKENI. In DNA, the CDR3 is TGTGCCAGCTCACCCGGACAGAACAATCAGCCCCAGCATTTT. Its translation: CASSPGQNNQPQHF.

The chain carries TRBV6-4 and TRBJ2-2; 13 bases are shared with TRBD2. Trimming took 5 bases from V and 0 from J; bases not matched to a gene: 3. The CDR3 has 17 residues. Germline V gene sequence: CDR1 MRHNA, CDR2 SNTAGT. CDR3 protein: CASSRTSGGANTGELFF. The CDR3 DNA follows: TGTGCCAGCAGTCGGACTAGCGGGGGAGCGAACACCGGGGAGCTGTTTTTT.

The gene calls are TRBV5-8 and TRBJ1-2, with 8 positions matching TRBD1. Looked up from germline, CDR1 is SGHTS and CDR2 is YDEGEE. The CDR3 loop spans 15 amino acids. Unmatched junction bases numbered 8, after V lost 2 bases and J lost 5 bases. The CDR3 here is CASSLGTGPGYGYTF. The DNA for the CDR3 is TGTGCCAGCAGCTTAGGGACAGGCCCAGGGTATGGCTACACCTTC.

In this sample, this clone turned up a few times. The chain links TRBV6-1 to TRBJ2-7; D ambiguous. The CDR3 length is 15 residues. The V and J ends lost 6 bases and 2 bases respectively, with 17 bases between them. Germline lookup yields CDR1 MNHNS and CDR2 SASEGT. The CDR3 loop is CASSLTLRLAYEQYF. The CDR3 DNA sequence: TGTGCCAGCAGCCTTACTTTGAGACTCGCCTACGAGCAGTACTTC.

The chain combines TRBV10-1 with TRBJ2-5, with a possible D match to TRBD2 (5 bases). CDR1 is WNHNN and CDR2 is SYGVQD in the germline V gene (reference sequence). Trimming pared 0 bases from V and 2 bases from J, leaving 13 bases between. This CDR3 has 16 amino acids. The CDR3 DNA reads TGCGCCAGCAGTGAGTCGGGATCGGGGTTACAAGAGACCCAGTACTTC. As protein: CASSESGSGLQETQYF.

This clone has just one count. The chain uses TRBV19 and TRBJ2-7; 8 nucleotides match TRBD2. Germline V gene lookup returns CDR1 LNHDA and CDR2 SQIVND (reference sequence). V was pared by 7 bases and J by 7 bases, with 9 bases of the junction left unmatched. CDR3 length equals 13 residues. The CDR3 DNA reads as TGTGCCAGTAAGCTAGCGGGTCTAGGGGAGCAGTACTTC. It encodes CASKLAGLGEQYF. Full variable domain (remainder filled in from reference TRBV19 and TRBJ2-7): DGGITQSPKYLFRKEGQNVTLSCEQNLNHDAMYWYRQDPGQGLRLIYYSQIVNDFQKGDIAEGYSVSREKKESFPLTVTSAQKNPTAFYLCASKLAGLGEQYFGPGTRLTVT.